The 30 T cell receptor beta chains below all came from one sample that was sequenced in a study of OX40 agonist ivuxolimab in advanced cancers. Clones were read by immunoSEQ multiplex PCR, and TCRdb kept only the in-frame ones, dropping some. The repertoire holds fewer than 80,000 clones, about 89% seen once, with approximately 5.6% in the top ten. This sample comprised CD4+ or CD8+ T cells sorted from blood, obtained in a trial of the OX40 agonist ivuxolimab. These TCRs come from an adult with an advanced solid tumor such as melanoma, head and neck, liver or kidney cancer.

The chain joins TRBV28 to TRBJ1-2; D remains ambiguous. The V end lost 4 bases, the J end lost 4 bases, and 4 bases lay between the germline ends. CDR1 and CDR2 (germline): MDHEN, SYDVKM. The CDR3 is 11 amino acids. Written as DNA, the CDR3 is TGTGCCAGCAGTTCAGGCTATGGCTACACCTTC. Residues: CASSSGYGYTF.

This clone was seen just once. The J gene is TRBJ1-1, the V gene TRBV27, with D tentatively TRBD1 (6 bases). The CDR3 has 16 residues. Germline lookup yields CDR1 MNHEY and CDR2 SMNVEV (reference sequence). V was clipped by 4 bases and J by 2 bases, with 17 bases between them. The CDR3 here is CASSSQLGAKNTEAFF. The CDR3 coding sequence is TGTGCCAGCAGTTCCCAGCTGGGGGCCAAAAACACTGAAGCTTTCTTT.

The V gene is TRBV6-5, the J gene TRBJ1-3, with D unclear. Deletions cut 2 bases from V and 0 bases from J, with 8 bases between. In germline, CDR1 is MNHEY, CDR2 SVGAGI. The CDR3 contains 15 residues. The CDR3 reads CASSYSGTSGNTIYF. DNA of the CDR3: TGTGCCAGCAGTTACAGCGGAACCTCTGGAAACACCATATATTTT.

The chain uses TRBV21-1 and TRBJ1-1; the table's D call of TRBD1 was not tested on the DNA. TRBV21-1 is a recognized pseudogene. CDR3 length: 16 amino acids. CDR3 loop: CASNKSTGAPNTEAFF. In DNA, the CDR3 is TGTGCCAGCAATAAATCAACAGGGGCGCCGAACACTGAAGCTTTCTTT.

The chain has TRBV10-3 and TRBJ2-7; D remains ambiguous. Germline V gene sequence: CDR1 ENHRY, CDR2 SYGVKD. This CDR3 has 16 amino acids. V lost 0 bases and J lost 5, with 17 bases in between. The CDR3 DNA is TGTGCCATCAGTGAGTCGTCAGCTCCGGGTGTGAACGAGCAGTACTTC. This codes for CAISESSAPGVNEQYF.

J is TRBJ1-2 and V is TRBV6-1; D uncertain. CDR1 and CDR2 (germline): MNHNS, SASEGT. The CDR3 runs to 9 residues. Trimming stripped 6 bases from V and 8 bases from J, with 4 bases between. Here the CDR3 reads CASREGYTF. The CDR3 bases are TGTGCCAGCAGGGAGGGCTACACCTTC.

This clone was observed once. J is TRBJ2-7 and V is TRBV6-5; D call uncertain. Per germline, CDR1 MNHEY and CDR2 SVGAGI. V was shortened by 9 bases and J by 3 bases, with 12 bases between the two germline ends. This CDR3 spans 12 amino acids. This CDR3 reads CASRPGNYEQYF. DNA for the CDR3: TGTGCCAGTCGGCCGGGTAACTACGAGCAGTACTTC.

A single count supports this clone. This chain links TRBV28 with TRBJ2-7; 7 positions agree with TRBD1. The junction had 14 bases not matched to a gene; V was cut back by 7 bases and J by 2 bases. Germline V gene lookup returns CDR1 MDHEN and CDR2 SYDVKM. The CDR3 loop spans 16 amino acids. CDR3: CASNPSPGQGAYEQYF. CDR3 nucleotide sequence: TGTGCCAGCAACCCATCCCCGGGGCAGGGGGCCTACGAGCAGTACTTC.

The V call is TRBV19, the J call TRBJ2-1; no clear D gene. The germline V and J ends were trimmed by 3 bases and 2 bases, with 11 bases remaining between them. Germline values: CDR1 LNHDA, CDR2 SQIVND (reference sequence). The CDR3 loop spans 15 amino acids. The DNA of the CDR3 is TGTGCCAGTAGTATTAAAGGGAACCCCTACAATGAGCAGTTCTTC. The encoded protein is CASSIKGNPYNEQFF. Using reference TRBV19 and TRBJ2-1 for the parts outside the CDR3, the full variable domain is DGGITQSPKYLFRKEGQNVTLSCEQNLNHDAMYWYRQDPGQGLRLIYYSQIVNDFQKGDIAEGYSVSREKKESFPLTVTSAQKNPTAFYLCASSIKGNPYNEQFFGPGTRLTVL.

The chain links TRBV21-1 to TRBJ2-5; the table names TRBD2, a call not compared with the DNA. TRBV21-1 is listed as a pseudogene. CDR3 length equals 18 residues. CDR3 sequence reads: CASSKRLAGVPYQETQYF. The DNA of the CDR3 is TGTGCCAGCAGCAAACGACTAGCGGGAGTGCCGTACCAAGAGACCCAGTACTTC.

The CDR3 region has the DNA TGCGCCAGCAGTTACGGACTAGCCGAACCCTACGAGCAGTACTTC. Its protein is CASSYGLAEPYEQYF. The rearrangement uses TRBV4-1 and TRBJ2-7; TRBD2 matches 8 bases. There are 15 residues in the CDR3. The ends lost 6 bases at V and 2 bases at J; junction bases unmatched: 9. CDR1 is MGHRA and CDR2 is YSYEKL in the germline V gene.

The chain is built from TRBV6-6 and TRBJ1-2, with 8 bases lining up with TRBD1. In germline, CDR1 is MNHNY, CDR2 SVGAGI (reference sequence). The CDR3 sequence is 15 residues long. V lost 2 bases, J lost 5 bases, and 7 bases stayed unmatched. The CDR3 protein is CASSYGTGGLYGYTF. The CDR3 nucleotides read TGTGCCAGCAGTTACGGGACAGGTGGACTATATGGCTACACCTTC.

The V call is TRBV15, the J call TRBJ1-3; possibly TRBD1 for D (6 bases). V lost 3 bases to trimming and J lost 0 bases, with 12 bases between them. In germline, CDR1 is LNHNV, CDR2 YYDKDF (reference sequence). This CDR3 is built from 16 residues. DNA for the CDR3: TGTGCCACCAGCAGCCTAGGGGGACACTCTGGAAACACCATATATTTT. Its protein is CATSSLGGHSGNTIYF.

This clone appeared a few times. This sequence joins TRBV25-1 and TRBJ1-4; D not resolved. This CDR3 has 13 amino acids. The ends were cut back, 4 bases at V and 14 bases at J, with 17 bases in the middle. From germline, CDR1 is MGHDK and CDR2 SYGVNS. DNA of the CDR3: TGTGCCAGCAGTGCGGTCGATCGAACTGGGCTGTTTTTT. Translation: CASSAVDRTGLFF.

For this clone: The junction shows a germline mismatch at one end, possibly a read error. The chain recombines TRBV4-1 with TRBJ2-7; 11 bases agree with TRBD2. This CDR3 has 12 amino acids. CDR1 and CDR2 (germline): MGHRA, YSYEKL. CDR3 sequence: CASSPPGLAATF. The CDR3 DNA sequence: TGCGCCAGCAGCCCCCCGGGACTAGCGGCTACCTTC.

This clone appeared a few times. The rearrangement links TRBV28 to TRBJ2-3; possible D gene TRBD2, 6 bases. The V and J ends lost 6 bases and 3 bases respectively, with 13 bases between them. This CDR3 spans 14 amino acids. The germline CDR1 and CDR2 sequences are MDHEN and SYDVKM. DNA of the CDR3: TGTGCCAGCAGGGACGGGAGTTTGACAGATACGCAGTATTTT. It translates to CASRDGSLTDTQYF.

This sequence joins TRBV28 and TRBJ1-2; no definite D call. The CDR3 has 11 amino acids. V dropped 8 bases and J dropped 3 bases, with 7 bases sitting between them. Germline V gene data show CDR1 as MDHEN and CDR2 as SYDVKM. The CDR3 loop is CASRRDYGYTF. CDR3 sequence (DNA): TGTGCCAGCCGACGGGACTATGGCTACACCTTC.

The chain couples TRBV2 to TRBJ2-2, with D perhaps being TRBD1 or TRBD2 (5 bases each). Germline CDR1 reads SNHLY; CDR2 reads FYNNEI. The length of the CDR3 is 16 residues. Trimming cost V 1 base and J 1 base, with 10 bases left between them. DNA for the CDR3: TGTGCCAGCAGTGAAGGGGGGAGTGGGAACACCGGGGAGCTGTTTTTT. Protein product: CASSEGGSGNTGELFF.

The chain carries TRBV29-1 and TRBJ1-1, with D unclear. The CDR3 consists of 10 residues. In germline, CDR1 is SQVTM, CDR2 ANQGSEA. CDR3 region: CRAGNTEAFF. DNA of the CDR3: TGCCGGGCGGGGAACACTGAAGCTTTCTTT.

The CDR3 reads CASSPTGRITEAFF. In nucleotides, the CDR3 is TGTGCCAGCAGTCCGACAGGTAGAATCACTGAAGCTTTCTTT. The chain combines TRBV28 with TRBJ1-1, with D maybe TRBD1 (6 bases). Germline lookup yields CDR1 MDHEN and CDR2 SYDVKM. This CDR3 is 14 amino acids long. Trimming removed 5 bases from V and 4 bases from J, with 14 bases in between.

This chain uses TRBV21-1 with TRBJ2-7; the table's D call, TRBD1, has no DNA check behind it. TRBV21-1 represents a pseudogene. The CDR3 loop spans 12 amino acids. The CDR3 bases are TGTGCCAGCGCCGCGCCCAGGGGCGAGCAGTACTTC. Amino acid sequence: CASAAPRGEQYF.

This rearrangement joins TRBV4-1 to TRBJ2-7; 8 positions agree with TRBD2. Germline CDR1 MGHRA, CDR2 YSYEKL. CDR3 length: 15 amino acids. With 6 bases clipped from V and 2 bases from J, the junction kept 9 bases outside the gene matches. CDR3 in DNA: TGCGCCAGCAGACAGGTCGGAGCGGGAGCCTACGAGCAGTACTTC. It codes for CASRQVGAGAYEQYF.

The chain couples TRBV2 to TRBJ1-2; D is uncertain. The germline V gene encodes CDR1 SNHLY and CDR2 FYNNEI. This CDR3 is 12 amino acids long. Deletions cut 1 base from V and 12 bases from J, with 12 bases between. The DNA of the CDR3 is TGTGCCAGCAGTGAAGAGGTTTCGGTAAACACCTTC. Translation: CASSEEVSVNTF.

The chain recombines TRBV19 with TRBJ1-2; tentatively, D is TRBD1 (6 bases). Germline lookup yields CDR1 LNHDA and CDR2 SQIVND (reference sequence). The CDR3 has 13 residues. Trimming took 3 bases from V and 6 from J, leaving 11 bases between them. CDR3 region: CASSIRTEDGYTF. The CDR3 coding sequence is TGTGCCAGTAGTATTAGGACAGAGGATGGCTACACCTTC.

J is TRBJ2-7 and V is TRBV6-5, with D unclear. This CDR3 has 14 amino acids. Germline CDR1 MNHEY, CDR2 SVGAGI. V lost 6 bases, J lost 3 bases, and 15 bases lay in between. The CDR3 bases are TGTGCCAGCAGAGGGCTCTACGCAGGCTACGAGCAGTACTTC. Amino acid sequence: CASRGLYAGYEQYF.

V and J are TRBV7-8 and TRBJ1-3, with 9 bases that match TRBD1. CDR1 and CDR2 (germline): SGHVS, FQNEAQ. After removal of 2 bases from V and 0 bases from J, the junction contained 5 bases not matched to a gene. The CDR3 extends over 17 amino acids. The CDR3 nucleotides read TGTGCCAGCAGCTTACCGGGACAGGGCTTCTCTGGAAACACCATATATTTT. Encoded protein: CASSLPGQGFSGNTIYF.

The sample holds a few counts of this clone. The CDR3 DNA reads as TGCAGCGTTAGCCCACGGGACTATCAAGGAGAGACCCAGTACTTC. Its protein is CSVSPRDYQGETQYF. V usage is TRBV29-1 and J usage is TRBJ2-5, with TRBD2 matching over 7 bases. The germline V gene has CDR1 SQVTM and CDR2 ANQGSEA. The CDR3 contains 15 residues. The V gene end was trimmed by 5 bases and the J gene end by 4 bases; junction bases not matched to a gene: 13. The full variable domain, with the rest looked up from reference TRBV29-1 and TRBJ2-5, is SAVISQKPSRDICQRGTSLTIQCQVDSQVTMMFWYRQQPGQSLTLIATANQGSEATYESGFVIDKFPISRPNLTFSTLTVSNMSPEDSSIYLCSVSPRDYQGETQYFGPGTRLLVL.

This chain joins TRBV19 and TRBJ2-5, with TRBD2 as a possible D gene (5 bases). This CDR3 has 11 residues. In germline, CDR1 is LNHDA, CDR2 SQIVND (reference sequence). The V end was cut by 6 bases, the J end by 7 bases, with 9 bases between. The DNA for the CDR3 is TGTGCCAGTAGGGCTGGAGGGACCCAGTACTTC. Its protein is CASRAGGTQYF.

The rearrangement links TRBV5-1 to TRBJ2-2; 13 positions agree with TRBD2. The CDR3 is made up of 18 amino acids. Germline values: CDR1 SGHRS, CDR2 YFSETQ. V was clipped by 0 bases and J by 3 bases; unmatched bases: 5. CDR3 DNA sequence: TGCGCCAGCAGCTTGGGGACTAGCGGGAGAGGATACACCGGGGAGCTGTTTTTT. It yields the protein CASSLGTSGRGYTGELFF.

The rearrangement uses TRBV5-1 and TRBJ2-5, with TRBD2 identical over 8 bases. The CDR3 totals 15 residues. Trimming removed 7 bases from V and 1 base from J; junction bases left unmatched: 9. CDR1 and CDR2 from the germline V gene are SGHRS and YFSETQ. CDR3 residues: CASHVGGAFQETQYF. As DNA, the CDR3 is TGCGCCAGCCACGTCGGGGGGGCCTTCCAAGAGACCCAGTACTTC.